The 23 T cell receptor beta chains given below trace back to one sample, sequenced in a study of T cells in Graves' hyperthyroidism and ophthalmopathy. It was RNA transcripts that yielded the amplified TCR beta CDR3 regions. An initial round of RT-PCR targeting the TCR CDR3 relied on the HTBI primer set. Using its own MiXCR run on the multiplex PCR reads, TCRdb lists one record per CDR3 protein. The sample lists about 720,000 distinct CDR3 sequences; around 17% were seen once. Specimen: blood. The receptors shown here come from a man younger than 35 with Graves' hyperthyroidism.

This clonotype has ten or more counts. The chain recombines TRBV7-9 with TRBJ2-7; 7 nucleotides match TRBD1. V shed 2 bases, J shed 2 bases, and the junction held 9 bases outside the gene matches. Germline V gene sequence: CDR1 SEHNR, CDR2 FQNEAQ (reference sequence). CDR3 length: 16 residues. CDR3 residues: CASSLTGGQVTYEQYF. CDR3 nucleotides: TGTGCCAGCAGCTTAACCGGAGGACAGGTTACCTACGAGCAGTACTTC.

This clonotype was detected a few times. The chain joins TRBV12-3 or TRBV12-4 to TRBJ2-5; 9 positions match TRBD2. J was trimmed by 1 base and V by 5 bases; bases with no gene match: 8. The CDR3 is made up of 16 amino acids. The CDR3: CASSHGLAYPQETQYF. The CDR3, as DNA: TGTGCCAGCAGTCATGGACTAGCGTACCCCCAAGAGACCCAGTACTTC.

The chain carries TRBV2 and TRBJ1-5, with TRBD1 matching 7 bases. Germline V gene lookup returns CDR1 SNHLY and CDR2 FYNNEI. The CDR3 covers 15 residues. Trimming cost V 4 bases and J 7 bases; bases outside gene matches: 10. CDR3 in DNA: TGTGCCAGCAGTGTCCCATTAGGGGGCGACCAGCCCCAGCATTTT. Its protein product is CASSVPLGGDQPQHF.

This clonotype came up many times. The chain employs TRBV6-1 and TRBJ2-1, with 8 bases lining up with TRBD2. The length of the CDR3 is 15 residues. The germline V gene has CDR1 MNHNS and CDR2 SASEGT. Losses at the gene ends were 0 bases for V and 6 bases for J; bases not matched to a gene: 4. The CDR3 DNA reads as TGTGCCAGCAGTGAAGCTAGCGGGGCCACCAATGAGCAGTTCTTC. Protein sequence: CASSEASGATNEQFF.

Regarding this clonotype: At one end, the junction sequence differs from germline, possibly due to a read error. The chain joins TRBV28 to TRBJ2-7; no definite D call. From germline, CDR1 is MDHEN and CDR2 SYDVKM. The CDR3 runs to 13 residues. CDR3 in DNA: TGTGCCAGCAGCCCTCGGGCCCCCTACGCGCAGTACTTC. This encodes CASSPRAPYAQYF. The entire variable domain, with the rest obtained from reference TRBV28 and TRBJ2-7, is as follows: DVKVTQSSRYLVKRTGEKVFLECVQDMDHENMFWYRQDPGLGLRLIYFSYDVKMKEKGDIPEGYSVSREKKERFSLILESASTNQTSMYLCASSPRAPYAQYFGPGTRLTVT.

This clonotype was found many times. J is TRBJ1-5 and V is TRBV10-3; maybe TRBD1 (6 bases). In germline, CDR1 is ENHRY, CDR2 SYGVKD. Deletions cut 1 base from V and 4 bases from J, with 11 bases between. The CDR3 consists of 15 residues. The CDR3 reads CAISEYTGQNQPQHF. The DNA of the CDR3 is TGTGCCATCAGTGAGTACACAGGGCAGAATCAGCCCCAGCATTTT.

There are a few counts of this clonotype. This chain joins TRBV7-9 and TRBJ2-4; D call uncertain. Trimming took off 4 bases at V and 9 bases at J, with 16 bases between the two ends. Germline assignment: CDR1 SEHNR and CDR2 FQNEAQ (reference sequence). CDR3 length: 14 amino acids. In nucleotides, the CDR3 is TGTGCCAGCAGCTCAATAGTCGCATCAGCCATTCAGTACTTC. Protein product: CASSSIVASAIQYF.

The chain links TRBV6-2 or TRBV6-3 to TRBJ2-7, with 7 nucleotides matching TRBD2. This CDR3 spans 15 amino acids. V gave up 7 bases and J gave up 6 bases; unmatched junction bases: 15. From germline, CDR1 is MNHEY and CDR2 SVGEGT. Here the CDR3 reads CASNPGTAGGGEQYF. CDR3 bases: TGTGCCAGCAACCCCGGGACGGCCGGCGGGGGCGAGCAGTACTTC.

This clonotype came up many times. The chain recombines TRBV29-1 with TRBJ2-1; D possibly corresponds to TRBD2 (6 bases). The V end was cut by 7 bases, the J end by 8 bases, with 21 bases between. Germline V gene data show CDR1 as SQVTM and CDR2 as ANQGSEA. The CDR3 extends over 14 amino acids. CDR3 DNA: TGCAGCGCCCAGAGATTCAGGGAGGCACATGAGCAGTTCTTC. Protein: CSAQRFREAHEQFF.

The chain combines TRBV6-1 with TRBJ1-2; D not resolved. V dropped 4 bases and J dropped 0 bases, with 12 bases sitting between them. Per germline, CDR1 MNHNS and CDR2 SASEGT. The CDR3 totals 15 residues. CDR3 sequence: CASSVGRNTNYGYTF. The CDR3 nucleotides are TGTGCCAGCAGTGTCGGGAGGAACACTAACTATGGCTACACCTTC.

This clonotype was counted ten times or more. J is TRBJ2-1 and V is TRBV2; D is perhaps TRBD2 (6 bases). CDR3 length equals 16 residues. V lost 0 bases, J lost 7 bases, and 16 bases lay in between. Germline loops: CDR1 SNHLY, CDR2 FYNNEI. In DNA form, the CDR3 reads TGTGCCAGCAGTGAAGCGACCTTATCGCGGGGTAATGAGCAGTTCTTC. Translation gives CASSEATLSRGNEQFF.

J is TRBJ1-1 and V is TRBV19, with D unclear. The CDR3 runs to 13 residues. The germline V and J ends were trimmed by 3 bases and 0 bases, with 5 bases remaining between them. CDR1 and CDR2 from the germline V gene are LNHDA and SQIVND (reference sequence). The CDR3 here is CASSMGMNTEAFF. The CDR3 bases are TGTGCCAGTAGTATGGGGATGAACACTGAAGCTTTCTTT.

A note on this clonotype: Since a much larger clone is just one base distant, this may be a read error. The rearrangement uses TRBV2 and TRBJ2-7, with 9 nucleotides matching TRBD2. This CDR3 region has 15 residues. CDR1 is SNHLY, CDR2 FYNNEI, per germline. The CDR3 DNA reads TGTGCCAGCAGTGAAGCGAGCGGGAGGAACTACGAGCAGGACTTC. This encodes CASSEASGRNYEQDF.

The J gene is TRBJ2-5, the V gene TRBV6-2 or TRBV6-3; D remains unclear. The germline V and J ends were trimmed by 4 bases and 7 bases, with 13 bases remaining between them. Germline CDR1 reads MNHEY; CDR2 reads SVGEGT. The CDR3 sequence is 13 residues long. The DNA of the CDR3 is TGTGCCAGCAGTTTTTCCGGAGTGGGGACCCAGTACTTC. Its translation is CASSFSGVGTQYF.

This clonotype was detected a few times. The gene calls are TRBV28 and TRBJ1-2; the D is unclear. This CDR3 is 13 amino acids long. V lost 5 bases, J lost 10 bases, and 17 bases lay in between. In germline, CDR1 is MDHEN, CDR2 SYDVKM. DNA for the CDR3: TGTGCCAGCAGTACCCGGATATTGGCCTCCTACACCTTC. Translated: CASSTRILASYTF.

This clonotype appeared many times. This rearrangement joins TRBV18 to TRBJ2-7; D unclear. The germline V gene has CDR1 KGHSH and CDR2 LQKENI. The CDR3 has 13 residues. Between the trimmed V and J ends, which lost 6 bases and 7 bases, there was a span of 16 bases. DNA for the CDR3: TGTGCCAGCTCGCCAAAAAGAGGTGGAGAGCAGTACTTC. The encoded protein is CASSPKRGGEQYF.

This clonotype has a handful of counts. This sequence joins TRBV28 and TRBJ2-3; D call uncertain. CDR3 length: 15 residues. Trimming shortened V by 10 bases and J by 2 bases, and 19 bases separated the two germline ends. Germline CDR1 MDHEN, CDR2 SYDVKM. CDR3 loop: CATTAWDISTDTQYF. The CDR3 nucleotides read TGTGCCACCACGGCTTGGGATATTTCCACAGATACGCAGTATTTT.

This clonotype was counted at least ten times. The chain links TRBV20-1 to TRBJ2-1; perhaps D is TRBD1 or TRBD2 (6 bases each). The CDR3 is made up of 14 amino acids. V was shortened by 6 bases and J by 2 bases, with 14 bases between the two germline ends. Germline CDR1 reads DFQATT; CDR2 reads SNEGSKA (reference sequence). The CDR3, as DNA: TGCAGTGCCCCTAAGAGGGGGGCCTACAATGAGCAGTTCTTC. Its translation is CSAPKRGAYNEQFF.

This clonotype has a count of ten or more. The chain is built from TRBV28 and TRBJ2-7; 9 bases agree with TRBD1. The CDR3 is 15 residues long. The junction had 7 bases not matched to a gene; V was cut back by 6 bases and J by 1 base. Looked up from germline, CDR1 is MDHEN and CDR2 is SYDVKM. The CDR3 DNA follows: TGTGCCAGCAGCCCCCCGGACAGGGGTTCCTACGAGCAGTACTTC. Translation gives CASSPPDRGSYEQYF. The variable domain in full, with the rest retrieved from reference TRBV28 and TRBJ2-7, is DVKVTQSSRYLVKRTGEKVFLECVQDMDHENMFWYRQDPGLGLRLIYFSYDVKMKEKGDIPEGYSVSREKKERFSLILESASTNQTSMYLCASSPPDRGSYEQYFGPGTRLTVT.

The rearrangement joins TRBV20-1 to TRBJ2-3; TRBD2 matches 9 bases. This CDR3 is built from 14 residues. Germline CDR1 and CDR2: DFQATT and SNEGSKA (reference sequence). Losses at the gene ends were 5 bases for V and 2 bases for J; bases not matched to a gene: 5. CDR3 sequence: CSAYSGSFTDTQYF. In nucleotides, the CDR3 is TGCAGTGCTTATAGCGGGAGTTTCACAGATACGCAGTATTTT.

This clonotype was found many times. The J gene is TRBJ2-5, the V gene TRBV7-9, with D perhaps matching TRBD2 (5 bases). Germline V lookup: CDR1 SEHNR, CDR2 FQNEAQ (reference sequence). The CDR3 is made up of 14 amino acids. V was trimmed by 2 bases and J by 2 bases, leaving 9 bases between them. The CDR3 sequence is CASSLMSGQETQYF. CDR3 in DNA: TGTGCCAGCAGCTTAATGTCGGGACAAGAGACCCAGTACTTC.

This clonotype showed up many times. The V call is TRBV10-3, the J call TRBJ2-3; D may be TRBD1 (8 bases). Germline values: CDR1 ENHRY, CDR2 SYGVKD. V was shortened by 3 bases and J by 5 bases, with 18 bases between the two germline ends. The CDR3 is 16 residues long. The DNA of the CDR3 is TGTGCCATCAGTGAACAGGGGGACTACAACGGAGATACGCAGTATTTT. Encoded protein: CAISEQGDYNGDTQYF.

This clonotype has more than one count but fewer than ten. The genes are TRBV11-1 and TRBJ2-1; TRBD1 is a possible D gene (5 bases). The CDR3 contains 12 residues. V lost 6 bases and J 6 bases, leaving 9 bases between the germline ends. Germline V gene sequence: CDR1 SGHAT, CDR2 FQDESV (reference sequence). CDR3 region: CASRSGFNEQFF. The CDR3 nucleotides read TGTGCCAGCAGGTCAGGGTTCAATGAGCAGTTCTTC.